The 9 T cell receptor beta chains listed next were all sequenced from one sample in a study of blood T cell repertoires in COVID-19. Data came from immunoSEQ multiplex PCR; TCRdb stores just in-frame clones and leaves some out. The sample records about 82,000 clones, about four fifths being singletons. The material sequenced was peripheral blood. These receptors all stem from a woman aged 55-75 years with acute or convalescent COVID-19.

The chain uses TRBV5-6 and TRBJ1-2; D is ambiguous. Germline values: CDR1 SGHDT, CDR2 YYEEEE. Trimming removed 5 bases from V and 1 base from J, with 12 bases in between. CDR3 length: 14 residues. Written as DNA, the CDR3 is TGTGCCAGCAGTAAAGAGACTTATAACTATGGCTACACCTTC. Amino acid sequence: CASSKETYNYGYTF.

The CDR3 is CASSPPQNTEAFF. The CDR3 nucleotides read TGTGCCAGCTCACCACCCCAGAACACTGAAGCTTTCTTT. The genes are TRBV18 and TRBJ1-1; D unresolved. Trimming cost V 0 bases and J 1 base, with 3 bases left between them. The germline V gene has CDR1 KGHSH and CDR2 LQKENI. This CDR3 contains 13 residues.

This clone was recorded only once. The chain recombines TRBV5-6 with TRBJ2-7; 9 bases line up with TRBD1. The junction had 9 bases not matched to a gene; V was cut back by 4 bases and J by 4 bases. The germline gives CDR1 SGHDT, CDR2 YYEEEE. The CDR3 loop spans 15 amino acids. CDR3 protein: CASSPPGTGQYEQYF. Here the CDR3 DNA reads TGTGCCAGCAGCCCGCCCGGGACAGGGCAATACGAGCAGTACTTC.

The chain couples TRBV4-2 to TRBJ2-1; the match to TRBD2 covers 14 bases. The CDR3 extends over 17 amino acids. The V gene end was trimmed by 1 base and the J gene end by 5 bases; junction bases not matched to a gene: 4. The germline V gene encodes CDR1 LGHNA and CDR2 YNFKEQ. The CDR3 nucleotides are TGTGCCAGCAGCCAAGGGGGGGGACTAGCGGGAGACAATGAGCAGTTCTTC. It translates to CASSQGGGLAGDNEQFF.

The chain joins TRBV11-2 to TRBJ2-5, with TRBD2 matching 8 bases. CDR3 length: 16 residues. Germline V lookup: CDR1 SGHAT, CDR2 FQNNGV. The trim removed 5 bases at V and 1 base at J, leaving 9 bases unmatched. The DNA for the CDR3 is TGTGCCAGCAGCCTGTATGTAAGCGGGGGCCAAGAGACCCAGTACTTC. Protein: CASSLYVSGGQETQYF.

This clone was counted once. The chain combines TRBV7-9 with TRBJ1-1; D is uncertain. Germline CDR1 is SEHNR and CDR2 is FQNEAQ (reference sequence). The CDR3 is made up of 18 amino acids. Trimming shortened V by 5 bases and J by 0 bases, and 22 bases separated the two germline ends. CDR3 residues: CASSPSSASLFLNTEAFF. CDR3 DNA: TGTGCCAGCAGCCCCTCGAGTGCCTCCCTCTTTTTGAACACTGAAGCTTTCTTT.

This clone has a handful of counts. The rearrangement links TRBV11-3 to TRBJ2-3; D unresolved. Germline assignment: CDR1 SGHNT and CDR2 YENEEA. The length of the CDR3 is 13 residues. Trimming removed 0 bases at V and 9 bases at J, with 10 bases between. DNA of the CDR3: TGTGCCAGCAGCTTAGATCGGGTAGACACGCAGTATTTT. This sequence encodes CASSLDRVDTQYF.

This clone was found a few times. This chain's CDR3 is CASSPPDRVVQPQHF. The DNA of the CDR3 is TGTGCCAGCTCACCTCCCGACAGGGTAGTTCAGCCCCAGCATTTT. J is TRBJ1-5 and V is TRBV18, with TRBD1 matching 7 bases. V shed 3 bases and J 6 bases; nucleotides not matched to a gene: 8. Germline V lookup: CDR1 KGHSH, CDR2 LQKENI. This CDR3 spans 15 amino acids.

The chain uses TRBV5-1 and TRBJ2-2, with TRBD2 matching over 13 bases. Germline CDR1 is SGHRS and CDR2 is YFSETQ. The ends lost 3 bases at V and 7 bases at J; junction bases unmatched: 6. The CDR3 length is 16 residues. The CDR3 spells CASSSRLAGGHGELFF. The CDR3 DNA is TGCGCCAGCAGCTCCAGACTAGCGGGAGGACACGGGGAGCTGTTTTTT.